Listed here are 11 T cell receptor beta chains from one sample, sequenced in a study of CD8+ T cells in alopecia areata. Isolated RNA was reverse transcribed into cDNA used as the sequencing template. The protocol was immunoSEQ multiplex PCR, while the TCRdb copy is restricted to in-frame clones and leaves out a portion. Of approximately 220,000 clones listed, roughly two fifths are singletons. Noted treatment: oral pan-JAK inhibitor, 5-10 mg twice daily. The sample consisted of CD4+ T cells sorted from blood, taken at approximately week 34, from a patient treated with tofacitinib. The receptors here all came from a human donor with alopecia areata.

This chain links TRBV29-1 with TRBJ1-1, with 8 bases matching TRBD1. V dropped 4 bases and J dropped 7; count of bases not matched to a gene: 5. The CDR3 extends over 12 amino acids. The germline V gene has CDR1 SQVTM and CDR2 ANQGSEA. CDR3: CSVAGQAFEAFF. Written as DNA, the CDR3 is TGCAGCGTTGCGGGACAGGCCTTTGAAGCTTTCTTT. Full variable domain (missing parts from reference TRBV29-1 and TRBJ1-1): SAVISQKPSRDICQRGTSLTIQCQVDSQVTMMFWYRQQPGQSLTLIATANQGSEATYESGFVIDKFPISRPNLTFSTLTVSNMSPEDSSIYLCSVAGQAFEAFFGQGTRLTVV.

This clone was observed a few times. The V gene is TRBV4-2, the J gene TRBJ2-2; no clear D gene. This CDR3 is built from 19 residues. Germline V CDR1 and CDR2: LGHNA, YNFKEQ. V shed 0 bases and J shed 1 base, with 18 bases lying between them. CDR3 amino acids: CASSQDEKGWRRNTGELFF. The DNA of the CDR3 is TGTGCCAGCAGCCAAGATGAGAAGGGTTGGCGAAGGAACACCGGGGAGCTGTTTTTT.

This clone was found a few times. This sample also contains other DNA sequences that code for the same CDR3. The CDR3 loop reads CSVGGQSYEQYF. In DNA form, the CDR3 reads TGCAGCGTTGGCGGTCAAAGCTACGAGCAGTACTTC. This rearrangement joins TRBV29-1 to TRBJ2-7; D ambiguous. Germline CDR1 SQVTM, CDR2 ANQGSEA. Deletions cut 4 bases from V and 3 bases from J, with 10 bases between. The CDR3 is made up of 12 amino acids.

This clone was recorded a few times. The chain employs TRBV29-1 and TRBJ1-6; D ambiguous. CDR3 length: 13 residues. Trimming stripped 4 bases from V and 3 bases from J, with 7 bases between. Germline CDR1 reads SQVTM; CDR2 reads ANQGSEA. The CDR3 here is CSVGPDYNSPLHF. In DNA form, the CDR3 reads TGCAGCGTTGGACCAGACTATAATTCACCCCTCCACTTT.

V and J are TRBV30 and TRBJ1-5, with D perhaps matching TRBD1 (5 bases). Trimming removed 2 bases from V and 4 bases from J, with 9 bases in between. CDR1 is GTSNPN, CDR2 SVGIG, per germline (reference sequence). This CDR3 contains 13 residues. CDR3 nucleotides: TGTGCCTGGAGTCCAGGGAGTAATCAGCCCCAGCATTTT. This gives the protein CAWSPGSNQPQHF.

This sequence joins TRBV29-1 and TRBJ2-7; D remains unclear. In germline, CDR1 is SQVTM, CDR2 ANQGSEA. The CDR3 has 15 amino acids. Trimming cost V 4 bases and J 1 base, with 17 bases left between them. The CDR3, as DNA: TGCAGCGTTGTCCTCCGGGTCGCCCTTTCCTACGAGCAGTACTTC. It codes for CSVVLRVALSYEQYF.

J is TRBJ2-3 and V is TRBV4-1; 12 bases map to TRBD2. The CDR3 runs to 16 residues. Trimming cost V 1 base and J 9 bases; bases outside gene matches: 8. Germline-derived CDR1 and CDR2 are MGHRA and YSYEKL. The CDR3 DNA sequence: TGCGCCAGCAGCCAAGGACTAGCGGGAGCCCCTTACACGCAGTATTTT. It specifies CASSQGLAGAPYTQYF.

This clone has just a few counts. V usage is TRBV5-4 and J usage is TRBJ1-1; unclear D gene. V lost 0 bases and J lost 5, with 5 bases in between. The length of the CDR3 is 12 residues. Germline assignment: CDR1 SGHNT and CDR2 YYREEE (reference sequence). DNA for the CDR3: TGTGCCAGCAGCTTGGTGGGGACTGAAGCTTTCTTT. Translated: CASSLVGTEAFF.

The rearrangement links TRBV6-1 to TRBJ1-2; TRBD1 matches at 7 bases. Germline V gene data show CDR1 as MNHNS and CDR2 as SASEGT. With 4 bases clipped from V and 6 bases from J, the junction kept 11 bases outside the gene matches. There are 15 residues in the CDR3. The CDR3 sequence is CASSGNDRVLHGYTF. For the CDR3, the DNA is TGTGCCAGCAGTGGCAATGACAGGGTGTTACATGGCTACACCTTC.

In its sample, this clone was seen a few times. This chain joins TRBV30 and TRBJ2-7, with TRBD1 matching 7 bases. Germline trimming cut 0 bases from V and 4 bases from J; bases unmatched to any gene: 9. Germline V gene data show CDR1 as GTSNPN and CDR2 as SVGIG (reference sequence). CDR3 length: 15 amino acids. CDR3 residues: CAWSVQLGQQYEQYF. The CDR3 nucleotides read TGTGCCTGGAGTGTACAGCTGGGACAGCAATACGAGCAGTACTTC. The whole variable domain, filled in from reference TRBV30 and TRBJ2-7, reads SQTIHQWPATLVQPVGSPLSLECTVEGTSNPNLYWYRQAAGRGLQLLFYSVGIGQISSEVPQNLSASRPQDRQFILSSKKLLLSDSGFYLCAWSVQLGQQYEQYFGPGTRLTVT.

This clone has a count of ten or more. J is TRBJ1-1 and V is TRBV18; 7 bases are a match to TRBD1. CDR3 size: 15 residues. The germline gives CDR1 KGHSH, CDR2 LQKENI. Trimming cost V 1 base and J 2 bases; bases outside gene matches: 4. Here the CDR3 DNA reads TGTGCCAGCTCACCACGGGACAGCCTAAACACTGAAGCTTTCTTT. Its protein is CASSPRDSLNTEAFF. Full variable domain (outside the CDR3, taken from reference TRBV18 and TRBJ1-1): NAGVMQNPRHLVRRRGQEARLRCSPMKGHSHVYWYRQLPEEGLKFMVYLQKENIIDESGMPKERFSAEFPKEGPSILRIQQVVRGDSAAYFCASSPRDSLNTEAFFGQGTRLTVV.